This TCR beta chain emerged from a study of shared clonotypes between healthy human individuals. The deep-level immunoSEQ assay was used. Unsorted PBMC contributed roughly 300 ng DNA, approximately 30,000 T cell genomes, to each replicate PCR. The assay was immunoSEQ multiplex PCR, and TCRdb's table has in-frame clones only and misses some. Among about 480,000 clones, about 80% were seen once, and the ten largest hold around an eighth. The CDR3 has 14 residues. From germline, CDR1 is SGHTA and CDR2 FQGNSA. J gave up 5 bases and V 7 bases, and 8 bases lay outside the gene matches. The source of this sequence is a woman between 40 and 50 years old in good health. Some clones in this sample may be carry-over from other donors' samples. The chain employs TRBV7-2 and TRBJ2-5, with 9 bases aligning to TRBD2. Sequenced material: PBMCs. The CDR3 nucleotides are TGTGCCAGCACGGCAGGACTAGCGTCGGAGACCCAGTACTTC. Residues: CASTAGLASETQYF.